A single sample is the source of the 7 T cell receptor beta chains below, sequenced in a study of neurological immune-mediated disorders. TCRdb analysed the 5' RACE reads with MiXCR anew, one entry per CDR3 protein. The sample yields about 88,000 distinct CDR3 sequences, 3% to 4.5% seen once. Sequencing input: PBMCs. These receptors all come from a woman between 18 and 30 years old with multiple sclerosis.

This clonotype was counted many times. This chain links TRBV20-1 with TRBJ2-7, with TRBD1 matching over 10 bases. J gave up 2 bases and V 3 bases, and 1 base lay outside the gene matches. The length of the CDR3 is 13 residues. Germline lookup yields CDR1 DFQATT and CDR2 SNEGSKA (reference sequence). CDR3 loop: CSARDRGTYEQYF. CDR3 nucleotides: TGCAGTGCTAGGGACAGGGGGACCTACGAGCAGTACTTC.

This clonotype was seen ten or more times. The CDR3 spells CASSHLWNTEAFF. The CDR3 DNA follows: TGTGCCAGCAGCCATCTTTGGAACACTGAAGCTTTCTTT. V gene TRBV7-6 combines with J gene TRBJ1-1; D is unclear. From germline, CDR1 is SGHVS and CDR2 FNYEAQ. Trimming left V 5 bases short and J 1 base short, with 8 bases between. This CDR3 spans 13 amino acids.

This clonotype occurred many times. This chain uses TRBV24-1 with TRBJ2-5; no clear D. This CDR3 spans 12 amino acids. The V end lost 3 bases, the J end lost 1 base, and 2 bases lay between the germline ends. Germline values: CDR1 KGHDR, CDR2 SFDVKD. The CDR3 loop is CATSDPQETQYF. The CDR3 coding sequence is TGTGCCACCAGTGATCCCCAAGAGACCCAGTACTTC.

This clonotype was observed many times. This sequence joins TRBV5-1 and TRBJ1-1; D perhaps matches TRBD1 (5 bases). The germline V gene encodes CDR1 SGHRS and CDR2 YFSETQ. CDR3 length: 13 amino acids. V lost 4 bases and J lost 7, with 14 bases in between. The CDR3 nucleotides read TGCGCCAGCAGCATACAGGAGCACCTTGAAGCTTTCTTT. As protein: CASSIQEHLEAFF.

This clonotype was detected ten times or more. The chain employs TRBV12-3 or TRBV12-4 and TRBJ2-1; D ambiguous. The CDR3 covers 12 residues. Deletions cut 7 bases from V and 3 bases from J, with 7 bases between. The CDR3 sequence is CASKLNYNEQFF. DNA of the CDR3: TGTGCCAGCAAACTGAACTACAATGAGCAGTTCTTC.

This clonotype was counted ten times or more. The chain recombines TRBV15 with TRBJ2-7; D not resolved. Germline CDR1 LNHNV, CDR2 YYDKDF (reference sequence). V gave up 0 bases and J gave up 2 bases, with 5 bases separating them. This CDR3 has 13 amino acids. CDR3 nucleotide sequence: TGTGCCACCAGCAGAGATTTCCCCTACGAGCAGTACTTC. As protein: CATSRDFPYEQYF.

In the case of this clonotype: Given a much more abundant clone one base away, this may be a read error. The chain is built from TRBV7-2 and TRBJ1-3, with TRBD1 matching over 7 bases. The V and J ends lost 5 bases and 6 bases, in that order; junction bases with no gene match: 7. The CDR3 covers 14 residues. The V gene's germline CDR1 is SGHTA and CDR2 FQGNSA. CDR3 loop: CASSHGQVQNTIYF. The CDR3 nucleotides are TGTGCCAGCAGCCATGGACAGGTCCAAAACACCATATATTTT. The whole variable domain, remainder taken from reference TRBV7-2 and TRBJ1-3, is GAGVSQSPSNKVTEKGKDVELRCDPISGHTALYWYRQSLGQGLEFLIYFQGNSAPDKSGLPSDRFSAERTGGSVSTLTIQRTQQEDSAVYLCASSHGQVQNTIYFGEGSWLTVV.